The sequence of this T cell receptor beta chain was determined in a study of T-cell reconstitution after alpha-beta-depleted transplantation in children. Unique molecular identifiers were built into the TCRbeta library. One entry per CDR3 protein results from TCRdb running MiXCR on the PCR reads. The sample records more than 400,000 distinct CDR3 sequences, over 40% being singletons. The study's findings and limits: Several hundred graft clones that had expanded were reportedly the source of alpha-beta T cells about two months after transplant.

As to this clonotype: Antigen: not known.

This CDR3 spans 15 amino acids. The V end was cut by 5 bases, the J end by 0 bases, with 14 bases between. Germline CDR1 MDHEN, CDR2 SYDVKM. This material consisted of PBMCs, taken before TCRalphabeta/CD19-depleted stem cell transplant. V and J are TRBV28 and TRBJ2-7, with D perhaps being TRBD1 or TRBD2 (5 bases each). The source of this sequence is a girl aged 2 to 10 with aplastic anemia, due to receive a stem cell transplant. Here the CDR3 DNA reads TGTGCCAGCAGTCCGACCCCCGGGGCCTCCTACGAGCAGTACTTC. Translated: CASSPTPGASYEQYF.